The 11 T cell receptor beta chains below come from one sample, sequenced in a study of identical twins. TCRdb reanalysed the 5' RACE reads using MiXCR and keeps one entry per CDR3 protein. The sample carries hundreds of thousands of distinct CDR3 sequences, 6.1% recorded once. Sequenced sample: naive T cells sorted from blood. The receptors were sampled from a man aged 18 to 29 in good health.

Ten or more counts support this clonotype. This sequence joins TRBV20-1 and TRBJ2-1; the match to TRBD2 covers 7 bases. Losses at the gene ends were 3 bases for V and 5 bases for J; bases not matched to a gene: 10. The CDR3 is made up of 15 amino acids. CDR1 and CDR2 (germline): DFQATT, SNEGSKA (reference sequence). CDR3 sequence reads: CSARKPGLLDNEQFF. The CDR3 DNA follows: TGCAGTGCTAGGAAACCGGGACTACTAGACAATGAGCAGTTCTTC.

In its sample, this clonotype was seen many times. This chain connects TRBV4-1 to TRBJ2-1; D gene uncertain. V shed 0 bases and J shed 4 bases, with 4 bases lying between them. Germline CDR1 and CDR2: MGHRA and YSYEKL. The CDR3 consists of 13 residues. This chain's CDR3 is CASSQDAYNEQFF. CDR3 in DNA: TGCGCCAGCAGCCAAGATGCTTACAATGAGCAGTTCTTC.

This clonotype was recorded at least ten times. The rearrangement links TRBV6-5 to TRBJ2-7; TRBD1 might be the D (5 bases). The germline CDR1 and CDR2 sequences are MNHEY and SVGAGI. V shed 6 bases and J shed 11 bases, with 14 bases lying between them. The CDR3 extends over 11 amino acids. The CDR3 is CASSPGFKEYF. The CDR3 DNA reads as TGTGCCAGCAGCCCAGGGTTTAAGGAGTACTTC.

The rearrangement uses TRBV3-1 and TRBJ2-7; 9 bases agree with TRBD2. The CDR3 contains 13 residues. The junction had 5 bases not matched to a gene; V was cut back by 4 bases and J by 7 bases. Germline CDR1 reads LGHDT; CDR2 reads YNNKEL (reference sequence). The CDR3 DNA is TGTGCCAGCAGCCTAGCGGGGGTGGGAGAGCAGTACTTC. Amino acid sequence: CASSLAGVGEQYF.

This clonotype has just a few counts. In DNA form, the CDR3 reads TGCAGTGCTAGAGGACAGGGAAGCAATCAGCCCCAGCATTTT. It translates to CSARGQGSNQPQHF. The chain employs TRBV20-1 and TRBJ1-5; 7 bases fit TRBD1. In germline, CDR1 is DFQATT, CDR2 SNEGSKA (reference sequence). The CDR3 is 14 residues long. Trimming at V came to 1 base and at J to 1 base, leaving 1 base not matched to a gene.

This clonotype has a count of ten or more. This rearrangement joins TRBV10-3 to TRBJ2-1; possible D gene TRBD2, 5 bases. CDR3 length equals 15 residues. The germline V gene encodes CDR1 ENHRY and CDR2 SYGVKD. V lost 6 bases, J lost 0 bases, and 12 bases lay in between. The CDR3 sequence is CAIREIRDSYNEQFF. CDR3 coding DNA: TGTGCCATCAGGGAGATTCGGGACTCCTACAATGAGCAGTTCTTC.

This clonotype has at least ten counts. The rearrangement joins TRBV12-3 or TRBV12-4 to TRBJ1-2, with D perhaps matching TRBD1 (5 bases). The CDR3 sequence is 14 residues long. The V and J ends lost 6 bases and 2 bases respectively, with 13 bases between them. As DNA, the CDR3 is TGTGCCAGCAGACGTCCAGGGACCAACTATGGCTACACCTTC. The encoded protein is CASRRPGTNYGYTF.

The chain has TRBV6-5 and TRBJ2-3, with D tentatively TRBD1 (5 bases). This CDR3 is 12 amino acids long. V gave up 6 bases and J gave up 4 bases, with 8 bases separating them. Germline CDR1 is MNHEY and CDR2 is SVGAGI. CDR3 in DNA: TGTGCCAGCAGGAAAGGGGCAGATACGCAGTATTTT. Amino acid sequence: CASRKGADTQYF.

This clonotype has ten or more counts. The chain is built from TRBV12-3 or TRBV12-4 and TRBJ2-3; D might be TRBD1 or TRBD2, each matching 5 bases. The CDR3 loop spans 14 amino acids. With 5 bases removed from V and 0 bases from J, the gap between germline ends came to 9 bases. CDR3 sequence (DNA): TGTGCCAGCAGTCCTGGGGACAGCACAGATACGCAGTATTTT. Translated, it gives CASSPGDSTDTQYF.

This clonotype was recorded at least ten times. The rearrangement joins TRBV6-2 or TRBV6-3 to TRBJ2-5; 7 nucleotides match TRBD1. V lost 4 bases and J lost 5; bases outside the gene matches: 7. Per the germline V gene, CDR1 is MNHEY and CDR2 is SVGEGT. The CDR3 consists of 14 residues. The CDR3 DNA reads TGTGCCAGCAGTTCTACAGGGGTCAGGGAGACCCAGTACTTC. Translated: CASSSTGVRETQYF.

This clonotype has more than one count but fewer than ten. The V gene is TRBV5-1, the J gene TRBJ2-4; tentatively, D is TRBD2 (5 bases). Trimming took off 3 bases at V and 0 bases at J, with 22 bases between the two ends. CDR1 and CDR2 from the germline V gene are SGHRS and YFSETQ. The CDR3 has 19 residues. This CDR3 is CASSSLDYRDGLAKNIQYF. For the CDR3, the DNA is TGCGCCAGCAGCTCGCTAGACTACAGAGACGGACTAGCCAAAAACATTCAGTACTTC. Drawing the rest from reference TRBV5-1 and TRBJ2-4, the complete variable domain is KAGVTQTPRYLIKTRGQQVTLSCSPISGHRSVSWYQQTPGQGLQFLFEYFSETQRNKGNFPGRFSGRQFSNSRSEMNVSTLELGDSALYLCASSSLDYRDGLAKNIQYFGAGTRLSVL.